A single sample gave rise to the 20 T cell receptor beta chains below, sequenced in a study of blood T cell repertoires in COVID-19. TCRdb keeps only in-frame clones here, not all; method: immunoSEQ multiplex PCR. The sample consists of about 200,000 clones, approximately 91% of them appearing once. The sequenced material came from peripheral blood. These TCRs come from a woman aged 40 to 50 who had recovered from COVID-19.

The gene calls are TRBV28 and TRBJ2-7, with a possible D match to TRBD1 (5 bases). The CDR3 has 19 residues. Trimming cost V 5 bases and J 0 bases, with 26 bases left between them. Germline CDR1 is MDHEN and CDR2 is SYDVKM. DNA of the CDR3: TGTGCCAGCAGTCGACAGTCCTATTATGGGGAAACCTACTCCTACGAGCAGTACTTC. Its translation is CASSRQSYYGETYSYEQYF.

V is TRBV9 and J is TRBJ2-7; D remains ambiguous. The CDR3 loop spans 14 amino acids. Germline CDR1 and CDR2: SGDLS and YYNGEE. V lost 0 bases and J 0 bases, leaving 7 bases between the germline ends. Here the CDR3 DNA reads TGTGCCAGCAGCGTAGAGAACTTCTCCTACGAGCAGTACTTC. Translated, it gives CASSVENFSYEQYF.

This rearrangement joins TRBV10-2 to TRBJ2-6; a possible D gene is TRBD1 (5 bases). V lost 4 bases and J 0 bases, leaving 10 bases between the germline ends. This CDR3 region has 16 residues. CDR1 and CDR2 (germline): WSHSY, SAAADI. This CDR3 is CASSGGGRSGANVLTF. DNA for the CDR3: TGCGCCAGCAGTGGGGGCGGACGCTCTGGGGCCAACGTCCTGACTTTC.

In regard to this clone: Other DNA sequences within the sample encode an identical CDR3. The chain is built from TRBV9 and TRBJ1-6, with D maybe TRBD1 (6 bases). The germline V gene encodes CDR1 SGDLS and CDR2 YYNGEE. Deletions cut 3 bases from V and 7 bases from J, with 11 bases between. This CDR3 spans 14 amino acids. This CDR3 reads CASSAEGVNSPLHF. The CDR3 coding sequence is TGTGCCAGCAGCGCCGAGGGGGTGAATTCACCCCTCCACTTT. Together with reference TRBV9 and TRBJ1-6, the CDR3 gives the full variable domain: DSGVTQTPKHLITATGQRVTLRCSPRSGDLSVYWYQQSLDQGLQFLIQYYNGEERAKGNILERFSAQQFPDLHSELNLSSLELGDSALYFCASSAEGVNSPLHFGNGTRLTVT.

V is TRBV4-2 and J is TRBJ1-1, with a weak D call TRBD1 (5 bases). The CDR3 covers 15 residues. V was cut by 3 bases and J by 9 bases, with 20 bases left in between. Germline assignment: CDR1 LGHNA and CDR2 YNFKEQ. The CDR3 nucleotides read TGTGCCAGCAGCCAGGAAGACAGTCGCAGCCGTCAAGCTTTCTTT. This codes for CASSQEDSRSRQAFF.

V and J are TRBV12-5 and TRBJ1-2, with a weak D call TRBD1 (5 bases). CDR3 length: 17 amino acids. The germline gives CDR1 LGHNT, CDR2 FRNRAP. With 4 bases removed from V and 4 bases from J, the gap between germline ends came to 22 bases. CDR3 protein: CASGYRQTVGVGYGYTF. The CDR3 DNA follows: TGTGCTAGTGGTTATCGACAGACGGTCGGAGTAGGCTATGGCTACACCTTC.

The CDR3 here is CASSLGTLRRDEQFF. The CDR3 DNA reads TGTGCCAGCAGCCTCGGGACTCTCCGTCGCGATGAGCAGTTCTTC. This chain uses TRBV7-9 with TRBJ2-1; TRBD2 might be the D (6 bases). Trimming took 5 bases from V and 8 from J, leaving 19 bases between them. CDR1 is SEHNR, CDR2 FQNEAQ, per germline (reference sequence). The CDR3 is made up of 15 amino acids.

This clone appeared a few times. This sequence joins TRBV6-4 and TRBJ2-1; 7 bases are shared with TRBD2. The V and J ends lost 4 bases and 6 bases, in that order; junction bases with no gene match: 6. Per germline, CDR1 MRHNA and CDR2 SNTAGT. There are 14 residues in the CDR3. CDR3 DNA sequence: TGTGCCAGCAGTGTAAGCGGGGAGGCCAATGAGCAGTTCTTC. Translation: CASSVSGEANEQFF.

This clone was seen only once. The chain combines TRBV3-1 (or the pseudogene TRBV3-2) with TRBJ1-2; D is unresolved. The CDR3 runs to 14 residues. V was cut by 2 bases and J by 0 bases, with 7 bases left in between. Germline V gene data show CDR1 as LGHDT and CDR2 as YNNKEL (reference sequence). For the CDR3, the DNA is TGTGCCAGCAGCCAAACGTTAGCTAACTATGGCTACACCTTC. Protein product: CASSQTLANYGYTF.

The genes are TRBV7-2 and TRBJ2-1, with D uncertain. The CDR3 has 15 residues. CDR1 SGHTA and CDR2 FQGNSA come from the germline V gene. V shed 7 bases and J shed 0 bases, with 13 bases lying between them. In nucleotides, the CDR3 is TGTGCCAGCATTTTTGGTCTCAGCTCCTACAATGAGCAGTTCTTC. Amino acids: CASIFGLSSYNEQFF. Variable domain in full (rest from reference TRBV7-2 and TRBJ2-1): GAGVSQSPSNKVTEKGKDVELRCDPISGHTALYWYRQSLGQGLEFLIYFQGNSAPDKSGLPSDRFSAERTGGSVSTLTIQRTQQEDSAVYLCASIFGLSSYNEQFFGPGTRLTVL.

CDR3 nucleotide sequence: TGTGCCAGCAGTTTGGGCGGGGCGCCAGAGACCCAGTACTTC. This codes for CASSLGGAPETQYF. The V call is TRBV28, the J call TRBJ2-5, with D possibly TRBD2 on 6 matching bases. Between the trimmed V and J ends, which lost 3 bases and 4 bases, there was a span of 12 bases. Germline V CDR1 and CDR2: MDHEN, SYDVKM. The CDR3 length is 14 residues. Full variable domain (rest looked up from reference TRBV28 and TRBJ2-5): DVKVTQSSRYLVKRTGEKVFLECVQDMDHENMFWYRQDPGLGLRLIYFSYDVKMKEKGDIPEGYSVSREKKERFSLILESASTNQTSMYLCASSLGGAPETQYFGPGTRLLVL.

This clone has only a few counts. This sequence joins TRBV29-1 and TRBJ1-4; the match to TRBD1 covers 7 bases. This CDR3 is built from 13 residues. In germline, CDR1 is SQVTM, CDR2 ANQGSEA. J lost 4 bases, V lost 7 bases, and 6 bases had no gene match. The CDR3 bases are TGCAGCGCCTCGACAGGGTTTAATGAAAAACTGTTTTTT. Translating it yields CSASTGFNEKLFF.

The CDR3 region has the DNA TGTGCCAGCTCACCAGGTGCGGCTAGCGGCTCAATAAGGGGGTCCTACAATGAGCAGTTCTTC. As protein: CASSPGAASGSIRGSYNEQFF. The chain has TRBV18 and TRBJ2-1; weak D call: TRBD2 (7 bases). The CDR3 extends over 21 amino acids. Germline values: CDR1 KGHSH, CDR2 LQKENI. Trimming cost V 2 bases and J 1 base, with 27 bases left between them.

This chain uses TRBV28 with TRBJ2-2; 9 bases are a match to TRBD1. This CDR3 region has 15 residues. V shed 5 bases and J 0 bases; nucleotides not matched to a gene: 1. Germline V gene lookup returns CDR1 MDHEN and CDR2 SYDVKM. CDR3 sequence: CASSRQGANTGELFF. DNA for the CDR3: TGTGCCAGCAGTCGACAGGGGGCGAACACCGGGGAGCTGTTTTTT.

J is TRBJ1-2 and V is TRBV25-1, with D perhaps matching TRBD1 (5 bases). Germline CDR1 and CDR2: MGHDK and SYGVNS. There are 14 residues in the CDR3. V lost 2 bases, J lost 8 bases, and 15 bases lay in between. In nucleotides, the CDR3 is TGTGCCAGCAGTGAAACCGCAAGGGGATACGGCTACACCTTC. This gives the protein CASSETARGYGYTF.

V usage is TRBV19 and J usage is TRBJ1-5; D is uncertain. Germline CDR1 LNHDA, CDR2 SQIVND (reference sequence). There are 15 residues in the CDR3. Deletions cut 5 bases from V and 0 bases from J, with 11 bases between. The CDR3 nucleotides are TGTGCCAGTAGTTTTGAGGGTAATAGCAATCAGCCCCAGCATTTT. This sequence encodes CASSFEGNSNQPQHF. The full variable domain, completed using reference TRBV19 and TRBJ1-5, is DGGITQSPKYLFRKEGQNVTLSCEQNLNHDAMYWYRQDPGQGLRLIYYSQIVNDFQKGDIAEGYSVSREKKESFPLTVTSAQKNPTAFYLCASSFEGNSNQPQHFGDGTRLSIL.

This clone has only one observation. This sequence joins TRBV30 and TRBJ2-4; 7 nucleotides line up with TRBD2. Germline CDR1 GTSNPN, CDR2 SVGIG (reference sequence). The CDR3 has 16 amino acids. Trimming took 4 bases from V and 3 from J; bases not matched to a gene: 12. CDR3 nucleotides: TGTGCCTGGATCCCCGCGCCTGGACTAGGCAAAAACATTCAGTACTTC. It yields the protein CAWIPAPGLGKNIQYF. The full variable domain, its missing parts supplied by reference TRBV30 and TRBJ2-4, is SQTIHQWPATLVQPVGSPLSLECTVEGTSNPNLYWYRQAAGRGLQLLFYSVGIGQISSEVPQNLSASRPQDRQFILSSKKLLLSDSGFYLCAWIPAPGLGKNIQYFGAGTRLSVL.

This rearrangement joins TRBV5-1 to TRBJ2-1; D possibly corresponds to TRBD2 (6 bases). Germline V CDR1 and CDR2: SGHRS, YFSETQ. The CDR3 length is 15 residues. Trimming left V 1 base short and J 3 bases short, with 11 bases between. The CDR3 nucleotides are TGCGCCAGCAGCTTGTCTGGTAGCGGCTACAATGAGCAGTTCTTC. Translated, it gives CASSLSGSGYNEQFF.

The chain employs TRBV5-1 and TRBJ2-3; the D gene is possibly TRBD1 (6 bases). Germline values: CDR1 SGHRS, CDR2 YFSETQ. Trimming shortened V by 2 bases and J by 2 bases, and 12 bases separated the two germline ends. This CDR3 is built from 15 residues. The CDR3 spells CASSFHRDITDTQYF. In DNA form, the CDR3 reads TGCGCCAGCAGCTTTCACAGGGACATCACAGATACGCAGTATTTT.

J is TRBJ1-5 and V is TRBV27; 7 bases line up with TRBD1. The CDR3 runs to 14 residues. V lost 6 bases and J lost 4; bases outside the gene matches: 6. Germline V gene sequence: CDR1 MNHEY, CDR2 SMNVEV (reference sequence). The CDR3 nucleotides read TGTGCCAGCAGCACAGGGGAATTAAATCAGCCCCAGCATTTT. Residues: CASSTGELNQPQHF.